The present T cell receptor beta chain was sequenced within a study of regulatory T cells in long-lasting Graves disease. Germline values: CDR1 MNHEY, CDR2 SVGEGT. The CDR3 runs to 15 residues. Time point: newly diagnosed GD, antithyroid drugs for less than 3 months. From PBMCs, RNA was extracted and then used to make the TCR library. Sequencing libraries for TCR beta were prepared with iRepertoire HTBI primers and Arm-PCR of CDR3 regions. TCRdb re-analysed the multiplex PCR reads in MiXCR, keeping a single row per CDR3 protein. The table lists 350,000 to 450,000 distinct CDR3 sequences, under 15% of them singletons. Turning to this clonotype: This could be a read error, since a much larger clone is one nucleotide away.

This sample was also put to use in a study of T cells in Graves' hyperthyroidism and ophthalmopathy.

The rearrangement links TRBV6-2 or TRBV6-3 to TRBJ2-3, with TRBD2 matching over 12 bases. Sequences were derived from peripheral blood mononuclear cells (PBMCs), sampled at new diagnosis, from a patient treated with antithyroid drugs. This TCR was recovered from a young woman with Graves disease. The chain's CDR3 is CASNSGLAGTDTQCF. DNA of the CDR3: TGTGCCAGCAATTCGGGACTAGCGGGCACAGATACGCAGTGTTTT.